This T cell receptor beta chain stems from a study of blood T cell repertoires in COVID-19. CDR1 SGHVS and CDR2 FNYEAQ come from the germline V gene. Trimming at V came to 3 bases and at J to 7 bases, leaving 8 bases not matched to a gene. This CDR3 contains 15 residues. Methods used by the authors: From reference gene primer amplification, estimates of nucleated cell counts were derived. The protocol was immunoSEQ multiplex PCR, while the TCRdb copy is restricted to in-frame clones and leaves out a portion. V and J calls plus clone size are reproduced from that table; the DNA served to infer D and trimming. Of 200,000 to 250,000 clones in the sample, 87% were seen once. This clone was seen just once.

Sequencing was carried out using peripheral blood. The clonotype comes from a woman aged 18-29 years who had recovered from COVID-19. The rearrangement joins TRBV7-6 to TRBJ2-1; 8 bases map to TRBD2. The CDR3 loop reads CASSLPGLVGNEQFF. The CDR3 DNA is TGTGCCAGCAGCTTGCCGGGACTAGTGGGAAATGAGCAGTTCTTC. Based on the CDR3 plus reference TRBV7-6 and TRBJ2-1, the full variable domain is GAGVSQSPRYKVTKRGQDVALRCDPISGHVSLYWYRQALGQGPEFLTYFNYEAQQDKSGLPNDRFSAERPEGSISTLTIQRTEQRDSAMYRCASSLPGLVGNEQFFGPGTRLTVL.